Reported below is one T cell receptor (beta chain). This specimen comes from a study of control samples from healthy donors and cancer patients. Germline V CDR1 and CDR2: MNHEY, SMNVEV (reference sequence). Trimming left V 3 bases short and J 0 bases short, with 5 bases between. CDR3 length: 13 amino acids. Some clones are missing from TCRdb's copy, which holds only in-frame ones; the method was immunoSEQ multiplex PCR. This table has tens of thousands of clones, about 82% appearing once. The receptor was derived from a man aged 25-45 years in good health. This chain connects TRBV27 to TRBJ1-1; D is undetermined. The sequenced sample was blood. Here the CDR3 reads CASSLLVNTEAFF. CDR3 nucleotide sequence: TGTGCCAGCAGTTTGTTGGTGAACACTGAAGCTTTCTTT.